Listed below are T cell receptor beta chains from one sample, sequenced in a study of blood T cell repertoires in COVID-19. Some clones are missing from TCRdb's copy, which holds only in-frame ones; the method was immunoSEQ multiplex PCR. The sample has 240,000 or so clones, 70% to 90% seen once. Sequencing was carried out using peripheral blood. The receptors shown here come from a young woman who had recovered from COVID-19. Each CDR3 is given with its conserved first and last residue. D genes are given only for firm matches. Clone size is shown for a subset of rows, as once, few, many or a class of expanded clone.

J	size	V	D	DNA	CDR3
TRBJ1-4	.	TRBV11-1	.	TGTGCCAGCAGCTTAGGTCTACGAGATTCGGATGAAAAACTGTTTTTT	CASSLGLRDSDEKLFF
TRBJ2-1	.	TRBV19	.	TGTGCCAGTAGTCCGTGGGAGGCGGACCCCCCTGAGCAGTTCTTC	CASSPWEADPPEQFF
TRBJ2-5	.	TRBV5-6	TRBD2	TGTGCCAGCAGCCTTGGACTAGCGGGGGGGCAAGAGACCCAGTACTTC	CASSLGLAGGQETQYF
TRBJ1-1	.	TRBV12-3/TRBV12-4	.	TGTGCCAGCAGTTGGTGGGAGCTTGAAGCTTTCTTT	CASSWWELEAFF
TRBJ2-5	.	TRBV7-2	TRBD2	TGTGCCAGCAGCTTACAGCGGGGTGGAGAGACCCAGTACTTC	CASSLQRGGETQYF
TRBJ1-4	.	TRBV5-1	.	TGCGCCAGCAGCTTACAGAGTAATGAAAAACTGTTTTTT	CASSLQSNEKLFF
TRBJ1-3	.	TRBV7-9	TRBD1	TGTGCCAGCAGCATTGGACAGGGACGACTCTCTGGAAACACCATATATTTT	CASSIGQGRLSGNTIYF
TRBJ2-1	once	TRBV4-2	TRBD2	TGTGCCAGCAGCCAAGTATGGACTAGCGGGGGGGAAGATGAGCAGTTCTTC	CASSQVWTSGGEDEQFF
TRBJ2-7	.	TRBV2	TRBD1	TGTGCCCAGCAGGTCGAGACAGGGAGCTCCTACGAGCAGTACTTC	CAQQVETGSSYEQYF
TRBJ1-3	.	TRBV10-3	.	TGTGCCATCAGTGAGGCGGGCTCTGGAAACACCATATATTTT	CAISEAGSGNTIYF
TRBJ1-2	few	TRBV4-3	.	TGCGCCAGCAGCCAAGATTTCCGGTATAATGGCTACACCTTC	CASSQDFRYNGYTF
TRBJ2-5	.	TRBV7-3	TRBD2	TGTGCCAGCAGCCCTAGCGGCCAAGAGACCCAGTACTTC	CASSPSGQETQYF
TRBJ1-2	.	TRBV3-1/TRBV3-2	TRBD1	TGTGCCAGCAGCTCTGGACAGGTTGCTAACTATGGCTACACCTTC	CASSSGQVANYGYTF
TRBJ2-7	.	TRBV2	.	TGTGCCAGCAGTGAAGCGCCGAGGTACGAGCAGTACTTC	CASSEAPRYEQYF
TRBJ2-3	.	TRBV27	.	TGTGCCAGCAGTCCCCCCACAGGGAGCAAGTGGAATACGCAGTATTTT	CASSPPTGSKWNTQYF
TRBJ2-3	.	TRBV20-1	.	TGCAGTGTAAGAGGGGATACGCAGTATTTT	CSVRGDTQYF
TRBJ1-6	.	TRBV19	TRBD1	TGTGCCAGTAGTCCACGGACAGGGAGTGGTTCACCCCTCCACTTT	CASSPRTGSGSPLHF
TRBJ2-7	.	TRBV18	.	TGTGCCAGCTCACCCCTAGGAAGAGGAGACTCCTACGAGCAGTACTTC	CASSPLGRGDSYEQYF
TRBJ1-2	.	TRBV5-6	.	TGTGCCAGCAGCTTAAGAGGGAAAGACGTTGGAGACTATGGCTACACCTTC	CASSLRGKDVGDYGYTF
TRBJ1-5	.	TRBV7-6	.	TGTGCCAGCAGCTTCGGCAGGGAGGAGGATCAGCCCCAGCATTTT	CASSFGREEDQPQHF
TRBJ2-7	.	TRBV5-1	.	TGCGCCAGCAGCTTGGGACAGGCAGAGGGGGAGCAGTACTTC	CASSLGQAEGEQYF
TRBJ1-1	few	TRBV2	.	TGTGCCAGCAGGGAAAAGAGGGAGGGGGATTTGAGGGGAACTGAAGCTTTCTTT	CASREKREGDLRGTEAFF
TRBJ2-1	.	TRBV2	TRBD1	TGTGCCAGCAGCGACCGGGACAGGGGATTAGATGAGCAGTTCTTC	CASSDRDRGLDEQFF
TRBJ2-2	.	TRBV7-8	TRBD1	TGTGCCAGCAGCCTCGTAACAACGGGACAGGGGCACACCGGGGAGCTGTTTTTT	CASSLVTTGQGHTGELFF
TRBJ2-5	.	TRBV7-9	.	TGTGCCAGCAGGAGGACAGCCAGCCAAGAGACCCAGTACTTC	CASRRTASQETQYF
TRBJ1-4	.	TRBV30	TRBD1	TGTGCCTGGAGTGTACCGGGTATGGCAGGGGGCCGTAGTAATCGTTTTTTT	CAWSVPGMAGGRSNRFF
TRBJ2-6	.	TRBV2	.	TGTGCCAGCAGTCAAAGGGGGAGTGGGGCCAACGTCCTGACTTTC	CASSQRGSGANVLTF
TRBJ1-2	few	TRBV9	.	TGTGCCAGCAGCGTAGTCGAGGGTGGCTACACCTTC	CASSVVEGGYTF
TRBJ2-1	.	TRBV7-6	TRBD2	TGTGCCAGCAGCGCGCTAGCGGGGGGGCCCCACAATGAGCAGTTCTTC	CASSALAGGPHNEQFF
TRBJ2-7	once	TRBV7-3	TRBD1	TGTGCCAGCAGCTTTTCCGGGACAGGGGCCTTTAAGGGCGAGCAGTACTTC	CASSFSGTGAFKGEQYF
TRBJ1-2	.	TRBV1	.	TGCACCAGCAGCCAAGATCAAGCGAGAATCTATGGCTACACCTTC	CTSSQDQARIYGYTF
TRBJ1-1	.	TRBV27	.	TGTGCCAGCAGTTTGGGGGGACCGAACACTGAAGCTTTCTTT	CASSLGGPNTEAFF
TRBJ1-1	.	TRBV7-3	.	TGTGCCAGCAGCCCCGCGGGGGGGAACACTGAAGCTTTCTTT	CASSPAGGNTEAFF
TRBJ1-1	.	TRBV5-4	.	TGTGCCAGCAGCTCTCAGGTTGGGACTGAAGCTTTCTTT	CASSSQVGTEAFF
TRBJ2-3	.	TRBV19	TRBD1	TGTGCCAGTAGTATAGGCACAGGGGGCTTGGATACGCAGTATTTT	CASSIGTGGLDTQYF
TRBJ1-3	once	TRBV30	TRBD1	TGTGCCTGGAGTGTACCGGGACAGGGAGGAAACACCATATATTTT	CAWSVPGQGGNTIYF
TRBJ2-5	.	TRBV25-1	.	TGTGCCAGCAGTGAAGGTTATACTTTCTTCGAGACCCAGTACTTC	CASSEGYTFFETQYF
TRBJ2-7	once	TRBV11-3	.	TGTGCCAGCAGCTTGAGGGGGTCCTACGAGCAGTACTTC	CASSLRGSYEQYF
TRBJ2-5	.	TRBV6-1	TRBD1	TGTGCCAGCAGTGAGGGGACAGGGGAGAAGACCCAGTACTTC	CASSEGTGEKTQYF
TRBJ2-3	.	TRBV3-1/TRBV3-2	TRBD2	TGTGCCAGCAGCCAAGGGGGAGCGGGGGTGCCAGATACGCAGTATTTT	CASSQGGAGVPDTQYF
TRBJ2-3	.	TRBV6-2/TRBV6-3	.	TGTGCCAGCAGTTACATTGGGGGGGCGACAGATACGCAGTATTTT	CASSYIGGATDTQYF
TRBJ1-6	few	TRBV30	.	TGTGCCTGGCTAGCGGCAGGGGATTCACCCCTCCACTTT	CAWLAAGDSPLHF
TRBJ2-1	.	TRBV12-5	TRBD1	TGTGCTAGTGGTTTCCCCCGGGACAGTAGAGCGAGGGAGCAGTTCTTC	CASGFPRDSRAREQFF